Listed here are 16 T cell receptor beta chains from one sample, sequenced in a study of identical twins. TCRdb re-called the 5' RACE reads with MiXCR, one entry per CDR3 protein. The sample records approximately 470,000 distinct CDR3 sequences, over 12% being singletons. This sample also belongs to another study, concerning yellow fever vaccine responses in identical twins.

Sequencing was done on a sample of CD4+ T cells sorted from blood. The origin of the receptors is a woman in her late teens or twenties in good health.

The rearrangement links TRBV9 to TRBJ2-7; 7 bases match TRBD2. The CDR3 covers 15 residues. Unmatched junction bases numbered 6, after V lost 1 base and J lost 2 bases. Germline CDR1 and CDR2: SGDLS and YYNGEE. In DNA, the CDR3 is TGTGCCAGCAGCGTAACTAGCGACCGTACCTACGAGCAGTACTTC. Translation: CASSVTSDRTYEQYF.

This clonotype has only a few counts. The gene calls are TRBV5-6 and TRBJ2-1; D is unclear. The CDR3 has 16 residues. The germline V and J ends were trimmed by 0 bases and 0 bases, with 10 bases remaining between them. The germline V gene has CDR1 SGHDT and CDR2 YYEEEE. Here the CDR3 reads CASSLVVQASYNEQFF. The CDR3 DNA is TGTGCCAGCAGCTTGGTCGTGCAGGCCTCCTACAATGAGCAGTTCTTC.

This clonotype was observed a few times. This rearrangement joins TRBV19 to TRBJ2-1; no clear D gene. V was pared by 6 bases and J by 0 bases, with 12 bases between. Germline V gene sequence: CDR1 LNHDA, CDR2 SQIVND (reference sequence). CDR3 length: 15 amino acids. CDR3 sequence: CASSDGRSSYNEQFF. DNA for the CDR3: TGTGCCAGTAGCGACGGGCGGAGCTCCTACAATGAGCAGTTCTTC.

V is TRBV20-1 and J is TRBJ2-6; 7 bases agree with TRBD1. The CDR3 contains 16 residues. Germline loops: CDR1 DFQATT, CDR2 SNEGSKA (reference sequence). Trimming took 5 bases from V and 0 from J; bases not matched to a gene: 7. CDR3 loop: CSAPGQSISGANVLTF. The CDR3, as DNA: TGCAGTGCTCCGGGACAGTCAATCTCTGGGGCCAACGTCCTGACTTTC.

The chain is built from TRBV20-1 and TRBJ1-1; possibly TRBD1 for D (6 bases). The V end was cut by 6 bases, the J end by 1 base, with 15 bases between. The germline gives CDR1 DFQATT, CDR2 SNEGSKA (reference sequence). The CDR3 runs to 14 residues. The CDR3 DNA is TGCAGTGCGGGACGAACAGGGAAGAACACTGAAGCTTTCTTT. Translating it yields CSAGRTGKNTEAFF.

The sample holds many counts of this clonotype. The rearrangement links TRBV5-1 to TRBJ2-7; either TRBD1 or TRBD2 may fit D (5 bases each). Trimming shortened V by 4 bases and J by 0 bases, and 14 bases separated the two germline ends. The CDR3 is 15 residues long. Germline CDR1 SGHRS, CDR2 YFSETQ. CDR3 bases: TGCGCCAGCAGCAAAGGGACGGAGAGCTCCTACGAGCAGTACTTC. Translation gives CASSKGTESSYEQYF.

Many counts were recorded for this clonotype. The chain combines TRBV7-6 with TRBJ2-1; D call uncertain. V was cut by 5 bases and J by 6 bases, with 17 bases left in between. The germline V gene encodes CDR1 SGHVS and CDR2 FNYEAQ. The length of the CDR3 is 15 residues. The CDR3 sequence is CASSHKLRTVNEQFF. The CDR3 bases are TGTGCCAGCAGCCATAAACTAAGGACCGTCAATGAGCAGTTCTTC.

This clonotype was detected a few times. The chain joins TRBV11-2 to TRBJ2-1; D uncertain. The CDR3 is made up of 15 amino acids. V dropped 2 bases and J dropped 0 bases, with 8 bases sitting between them. Per germline, CDR1 SGHAT and CDR2 FQNNGV. The CDR3 region is CASSLRVGSYNEQFF. The DNA of the CDR3 is TGTGCCAGCAGCTTACGCGTCGGCTCCTACAATGAGCAGTTCTTC.

This rearrangement joins TRBV3-1 to TRBJ2-7; the match to TRBD2 covers 8 bases. V gave up 1 base and J gave up 5 bases; unmatched junction bases: 4. Germline V CDR1 and CDR2: LGHDT, YNNKEL (reference sequence). This CDR3 comprises 14 residues. CDR3 bases: TGTGCCAGCAGCCAAGCCGGGGGGGCCCACGAGCAGTACTTC. It yields the protein CASSQAGGAHEQYF.

This clonotype was seen more than once but under ten times. J is TRBJ2-7 and V is TRBV7-2; D is unresolved. The V and J ends lost 5 bases and 5 bases respectively, with 13 bases between them. The length of the CDR3 is 13 residues. CDR1 and CDR2 from the germline V gene are SGHTA and FQGNSA. CDR3 bases: TGTGCCAGCAGCGATCGACCACCCCACGAGCAGTACTTC. Its translation is CASSDRPPHEQYF.

This clonotype was seen only a few times. The chain combines TRBV4-3 with TRBJ2-4; D unclear. The V gene lost 0 bases and the J gene lost 8 bases, with 11 bases spanning the gap. The CDR3 is 14 amino acids. Germline assignment: CDR1 LGHNA and CDR2 YSLEER. This CDR3 is CASSQEAPRDIQYF. In DNA form, the CDR3 reads TGCGCCAGCAGCCAAGAGGCACCCCGGGACATTCAGTACTTC.

The genes are TRBV20-1 and TRBJ2-7, with TRBD2 as a possible D gene (6 bases). Trimming shortened V by 3 bases and J by 3 bases, and 21 bases separated the two germline ends. The length of the CDR3 is 16 residues. CDR1 DFQATT and CDR2 SNEGSKA come from the germline V gene (reference sequence). The CDR3 loop is CSASPIVVGRSYEQYF. The CDR3 DNA follows: TGCAGTGCTAGTCCCATAGTAGTTGGGAGGAGCTACGAGCAGTACTTC.

The chain links TRBV20-1 to TRBJ2-7; TRBD1 matches at 7 bases. CDR3 length equals 16 residues. Per germline, CDR1 DFQATT and CDR2 SNEGSKA (reference sequence). V lost 3 bases and J lost 2; bases outside the gene matches: 13. The CDR3 here is CSASPLRGNPPYEQYF. The CDR3 nucleotides read TGCAGTGCTAGCCCCCTCAGGGGGAATCCCCCCTACGAGCAGTACTTC.

The rearrangement uses TRBV2 and TRBJ2-5; TRBD1 is a possible D gene (5 bases). This CDR3 contains 13 residues. Between the trimmed V and J ends, which lost 6 bases and 1 base, there was a span of 9 bases. CDR1 and CDR2 (germline): SNHLY, FYNNEI. The CDR3 protein is CASSAGIQETQYF. CDR3 DNA: TGTGCCAGCAGCGCAGGGATCCAAGAGACCCAGTACTTC.

V usage is TRBV28 and J usage is TRBJ2-2, with a weak D call TRBD2 (6 bases). CDR3 length: 17 amino acids. Germline V gives CDR1 MDHEN, CDR2 SYDVKM. The V end was cut by 4 bases, the J end by 6 bases, with 21 bases between. CDR3 in amino acids: CASSSPRGDLLSGELFF. CDR3 in DNA: TGTGCCAGCAGTTCCCCGCGGGGAGATTTGTTGTCCGGGGAGCTGTTTTTT.

The V call is TRBV9, the J call TRBJ2-1; TRBD2 matches 11 bases. The CDR3 is 16 residues long. Germline V gene sequence: CDR1 SGDLS, CDR2 YYNGEE. The V segment lost 0 bases and the J segment 8 bases; nucleotides outside the gene matches: 7. The CDR3 protein is CASSVDFSGGAYEQFF. The CDR3 nucleotides are TGTGCCAGCAGCGTAGATTTTAGCGGGGGGGCCTATGAGCAGTTCTTC.